The rows below give T cell receptor beta chains drawn from one sample of a study of cytomegalovirus exposure and HLA in healthy donors. Sequencing was performed with immunoSEQ multiplex PCR; in TCRdb, only in-frame clones are kept and a portion is missing. The table lists 130,000 or so clones, around 77% of them singletons. Sequenced: PBMCs. These receptors all stem from a male donor in good health and CMV-seropositive. Both conserved end residues are part of each CDR3. D genes are given only for firm matches. Only some rows state a clone size, as once, few, many or a class for expanded clones.

v_gene: TRBV9
j_gene: TRBJ1-1
abundance: few
d_gene: TRBD1
CDR3aa: CASSEWTGGNTEAFF
CDR3nt: TGTGCCAGCAGCGAGTGGACAGGGGGAAACACTGAAGCTTTCTTT

v_gene: TRBV5-6
j_gene: TRBJ2-2
abundance: .
d_gene: TRBD2
CDR3aa: CASSLQRGGSGGELFF
CDR3nt: TGTGCCAGCAGCTTGCAGCGGGGGGGTTCGGGCGGGGAGCTGTTTTTT

v_gene: TRBV7-7
j_gene: TRBJ2-5
abundance: .
d_gene: TRBD2
CDR3aa: CASSSVLAGGEETQYF
CDR3nt: TGTGCCAGCAGCTCCGTTTTAGCGGGGGGTGAAGAGACCCAGTACTTC

v_gene: TRBV6-1
j_gene: TRBJ2-1
abundance: .
d_gene: TRBD2
CDR3aa: CASSGLAGTYNEQFF
CDR3nt: TGTGCCAGCAGTGGACTAGCGGGGACCTACAATGAGCAGTTCTTC

v_gene: TRBV14
j_gene: TRBJ1-1
abundance: .
d_gene: .
CDR3aa: CASSLLDRILTPNTEAFF
CDR3nt: TGTGCCAGCAGCCTTCTTGACAGAATACTAACCCCGAACACTGAAGCTTTCTTT

v_gene: TRBV7-8
j_gene: TRBJ1-5
abundance: .
d_gene: .
CDR3aa: CASSLTSGFQPQHF
CDR3nt: TGTGCCAGCAGCTTAACCTCGGGTTTTCAGCCCCAGCATTTT

v_gene: TRBV7-3
j_gene: TRBJ2-1
abundance: .
d_gene: TRBD2
CDR3aa: CASSRGLAGVHEQFF
CDR3nt: TGTGCCAGCAGCCGCGGGTTGGCGGGAGTTCATGAGCAGTTCTTC

v_gene: TRBV7-9
j_gene: TRBJ2-7
abundance: .
d_gene: .
CDR3aa: CASSLEPLIPYEQYF
CDR3nt: TGTGCCAGCAGCTTAGAGCCCCTAATACCCTACGAGCAGTACTTC

v_gene: TRBV28
j_gene: TRBJ1-5
abundance: .
d_gene: .
CDR3aa: CASSLQGYNQPQHF
CDR3nt: TGTGCCAGCAGTTTACAGGGGTACAATCAGCCCCAGCATTTT

v_gene: TRBV11-2
j_gene: TRBJ2-5
abundance: few
d_gene: TRBD2
CDR3aa: CASSPLAGGIETQYF
CDR3nt: TGTGCCAGCAGCCCGTTAGCGGGAGGAATTGAGACCCAGTACTTC

v_gene: TRBV6-1
j_gene: TRBJ1-2
abundance: .
d_gene: .
CDR3aa: CASSGQSLGQGYTF
CDR3nt: TGTGCCAGCAGTGGACAGTCGCTCGGTCAGGGCTACACCTTC

v_gene: TRBV18
j_gene: TRBJ2-7
abundance: few
d_gene: .
CDR3aa: CASGGRGSYEQYF
CDR3nt: TGTGCCAGCGGAGGGCGCGGCTCCTACGAGCAGTACTTC

v_gene: TRBV4-2
j_gene: TRBJ1-5
abundance: .
d_gene: .
CDR3aa: CASSDSAGDQPQHF
CDR3nt: TGTGCCAGCAGCGACTCGGCGGGCGATCAGCCCCAGCATTTT

v_gene: TRBV28
j_gene: TRBJ1-5
abundance: few
d_gene: .
CDR3aa: CASSPYRVNQPQHF
CDR3nt: TGTGCCAGCAGCCCCTACAGGGTCAATCAGCCCCAGCATTTT

v_gene: TRBV18
j_gene: TRBJ1-1
abundance: .
d_gene: .
CDR3aa: CASSPDGPEAFF
CDR3nt: TGTGCCAGCTCACCAGATGGGCCTGAAGCTTTCTTT

v_gene: TRBV18
j_gene: TRBJ1-2
abundance: once
d_gene: .
CDR3aa: CTSSPPVLEGGSTTNYGYTF
CDR3nt: TGTACCAGCTCACCACCAGTACTCGAAGGCGGGAGTACCACTAACTATGGCTACACCTTC

v_gene: TRBV5-1
j_gene: TRBJ1-1
abundance: .
d_gene: TRBD1
CDR3aa: CASSRGDRGRTEAFF
CDR3nt: TGCGCCAGCAGCAGGGGCGACAGGGGCCGAACTGAAGCTTTCTTT

v_gene: TRBV7-2
j_gene: TRBJ2-4
abundance: .
d_gene: .
CDR3aa: CASSLLPGVENIQYF
CDR3nt: TGTGCCAGCAGCTTACTTCCGGGAGTCGAAAACATTCAGTACTTC

v_gene: TRBV7-2
j_gene: TRBJ2-2
abundance: .
d_gene: TRBD2
CDR3aa: CASSPAGPGGPGELFF
CDR3nt: TGTGCCAGCAGCCCAGCTGGTCCGGGGGGGCCCGGGGAGCTGTTTTTT

v_gene: TRBV15
j_gene: TRBJ2-4
abundance: few
d_gene: TRBD2
CDR3aa: CATSREAGEQNSQYF
CDR3nt: TGTGCCACCAGCAGAGAGGCGGGAGAGCAAAACAGTCAGTACTTC

v_gene: TRBV6-1
j_gene: TRBJ2-3
abundance: .
d_gene: TRBD2
CDR3aa: CASSEVGGSGTDTQYF
CDR3nt: TGTGCCAGCAGTGAAGTGGGAGGGTCGGGCACAGATACGCAGTATTTT

v_gene: TRBV28
j_gene: TRBJ2-2
abundance: .
d_gene: .
CDR3aa: CASSHLSGVTGELFF
CDR3nt: TGTGCCAGCAGTCATTTATCAGGGGTCACCGGGGAGCTGTTTTTT

v_gene: TRBV6-1
j_gene: TRBJ2-7
abundance: .
d_gene: TRBD2
CDR3aa: CASSGLAGGEQYF
CDR3nt: TGTGCCAGCAGCGGACTAGCGGGAGGGGAGCAGTACTTC

v_gene: TRBV5-6
j_gene: TRBJ1-3
abundance: .
d_gene: TRBD1
CDR3aa: CASSLTGGSHMKIGNTIYF
CDR3nt: TGTGCCAGCAGCCTGACAGGGGGCTCCCATATGAAAATTGGAAACACCATATATTTT